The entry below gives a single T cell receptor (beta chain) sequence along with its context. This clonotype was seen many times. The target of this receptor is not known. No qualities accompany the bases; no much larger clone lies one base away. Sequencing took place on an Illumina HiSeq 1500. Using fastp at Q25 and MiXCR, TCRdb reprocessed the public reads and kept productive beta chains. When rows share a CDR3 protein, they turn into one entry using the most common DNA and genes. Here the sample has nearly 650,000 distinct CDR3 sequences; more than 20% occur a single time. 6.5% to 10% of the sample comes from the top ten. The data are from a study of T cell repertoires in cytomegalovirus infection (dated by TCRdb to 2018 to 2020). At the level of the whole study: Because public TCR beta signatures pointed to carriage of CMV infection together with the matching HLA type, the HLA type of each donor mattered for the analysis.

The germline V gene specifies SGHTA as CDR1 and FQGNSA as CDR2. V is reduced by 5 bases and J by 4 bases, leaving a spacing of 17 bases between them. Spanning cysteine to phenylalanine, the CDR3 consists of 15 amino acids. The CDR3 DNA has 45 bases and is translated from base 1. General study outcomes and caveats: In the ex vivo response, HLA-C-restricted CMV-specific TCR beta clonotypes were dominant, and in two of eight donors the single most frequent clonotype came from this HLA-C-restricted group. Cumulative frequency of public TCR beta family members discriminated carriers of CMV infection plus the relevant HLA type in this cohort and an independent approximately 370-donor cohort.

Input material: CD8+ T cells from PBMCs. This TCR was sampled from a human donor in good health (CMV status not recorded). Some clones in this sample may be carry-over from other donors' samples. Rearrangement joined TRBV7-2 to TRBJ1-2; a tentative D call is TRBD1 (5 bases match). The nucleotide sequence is TGTGCCAGCAGCCCTGGCGGGGGAAGGGGCTATGGCTACACCTTC. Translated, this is CASSPGGGRGYGYTF.